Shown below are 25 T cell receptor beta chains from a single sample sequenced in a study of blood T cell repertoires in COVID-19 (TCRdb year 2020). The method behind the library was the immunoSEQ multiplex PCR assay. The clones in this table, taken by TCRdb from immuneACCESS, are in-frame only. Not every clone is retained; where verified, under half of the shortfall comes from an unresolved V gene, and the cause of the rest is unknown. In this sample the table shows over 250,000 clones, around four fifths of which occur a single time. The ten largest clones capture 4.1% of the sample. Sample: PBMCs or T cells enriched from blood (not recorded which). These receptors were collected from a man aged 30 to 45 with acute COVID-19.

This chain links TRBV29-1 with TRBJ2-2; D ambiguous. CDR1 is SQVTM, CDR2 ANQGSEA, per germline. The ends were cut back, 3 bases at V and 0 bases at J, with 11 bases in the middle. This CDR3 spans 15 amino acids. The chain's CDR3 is CSVEFQSANTGELFF. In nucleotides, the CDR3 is TGCAGCGTTGAGTTCCAGTCCGCGAACACCGGGGAGCTGTTTTTT.

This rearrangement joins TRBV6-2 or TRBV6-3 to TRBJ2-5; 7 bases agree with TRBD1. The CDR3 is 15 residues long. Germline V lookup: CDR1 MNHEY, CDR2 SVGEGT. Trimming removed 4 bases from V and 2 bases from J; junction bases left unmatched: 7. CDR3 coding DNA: TGTGCCAGCAGTTCCCGGGACAGCCATCAAGAGACCCAGTACTTC. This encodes CASSSRDSHQETQYF.

As DNA, the CDR3 is TGTGCCACCAGCGGGGGAGCGGGCCCCTACAATGAGCAGTTCTTC. Protein sequence: CATSGGAGPYNEQFF. This chain joins TRBV24-1 and TRBJ2-1, with D tentatively TRBD2 (6 bases). The V end lost 7 bases, the J end lost 2 bases, and 14 bases lay between the germline ends. This CDR3 is built from 15 residues. Germline CDR1 KGHDR, CDR2 SFDVKD.

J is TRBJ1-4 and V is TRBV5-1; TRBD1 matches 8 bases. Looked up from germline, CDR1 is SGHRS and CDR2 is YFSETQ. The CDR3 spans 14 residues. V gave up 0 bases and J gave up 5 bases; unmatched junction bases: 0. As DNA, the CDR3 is TGCGCCAGCAGCTTGGGGACAGGGAATGAAAAACTGTTTTTT. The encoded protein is CASSLGTGNEKLFF.

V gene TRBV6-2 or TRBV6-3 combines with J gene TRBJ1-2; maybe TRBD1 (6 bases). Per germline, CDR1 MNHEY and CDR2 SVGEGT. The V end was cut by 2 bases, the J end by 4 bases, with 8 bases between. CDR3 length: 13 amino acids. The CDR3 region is CASSYTGPYGYTF. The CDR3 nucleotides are TGTGCCAGCAGTTACACAGGGCCCTATGGCTACACCTTC.

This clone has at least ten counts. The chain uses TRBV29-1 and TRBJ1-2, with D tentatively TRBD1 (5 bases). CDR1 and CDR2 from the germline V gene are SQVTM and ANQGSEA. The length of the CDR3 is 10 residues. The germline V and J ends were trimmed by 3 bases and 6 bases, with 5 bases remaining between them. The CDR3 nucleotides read TGCAGCGTTGACAGGGATGGCTACACCTTC. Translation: CSVDRDGYTF. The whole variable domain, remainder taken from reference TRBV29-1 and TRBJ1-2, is SAVISQKPSRDICQRGTSLTIQCQVDSQVTMMFWYRQQPGQSLTLIATANQGSEATYESGFVIDKFPISRPNLTFSTLTVSNMSPEDSSIYLCSVDRDGYTFGSGTRLTVV.

The DNA for the CDR3 is TGTGCCAGTTCGACAGGGTATGGCTACACCTTC. Translated: CASSTGYGYTF. The chain combines TRBV2 with TRBJ1-2, with 7 bases fitting TRBD1. The trim removed 9 bases at V and 5 bases at J, leaving 3 bases unmatched. CDR3 length equals 11 residues. Germline values: CDR1 SNHLY, CDR2 FYNNEI.

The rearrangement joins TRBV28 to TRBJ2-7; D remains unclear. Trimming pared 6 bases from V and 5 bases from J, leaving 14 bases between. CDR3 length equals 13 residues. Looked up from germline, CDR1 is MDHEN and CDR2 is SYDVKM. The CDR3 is CASSPGRSHEQYV. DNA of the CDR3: TGTGCCAGCAGCCCAGGCAGGTCTCACGAGCAGTACGTC.

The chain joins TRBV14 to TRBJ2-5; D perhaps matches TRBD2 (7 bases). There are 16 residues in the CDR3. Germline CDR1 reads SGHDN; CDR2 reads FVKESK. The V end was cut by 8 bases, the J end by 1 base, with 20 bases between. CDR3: CASSPGRGHRQETQYF. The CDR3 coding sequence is TGTGCCAGCTCGCCGGGGCGGGGGCACCGCCAAGAGACCCAGTACTTC.

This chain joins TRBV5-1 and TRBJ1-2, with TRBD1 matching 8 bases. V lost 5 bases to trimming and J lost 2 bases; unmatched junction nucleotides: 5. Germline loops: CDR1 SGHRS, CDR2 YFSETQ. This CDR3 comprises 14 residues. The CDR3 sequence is CASSRTGGNYGYTF. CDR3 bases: TGCGCCAGCAGTCGCACAGGGGGAAACTATGGCTACACCTTC.

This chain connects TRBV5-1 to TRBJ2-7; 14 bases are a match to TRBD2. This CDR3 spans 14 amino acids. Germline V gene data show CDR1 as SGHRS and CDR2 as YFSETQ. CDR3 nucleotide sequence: TGTGCCAGCAGCTTGGGGACTAGCGGGAGCGAGCAGTACGTC. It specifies CASSLGTSGSEQYV.

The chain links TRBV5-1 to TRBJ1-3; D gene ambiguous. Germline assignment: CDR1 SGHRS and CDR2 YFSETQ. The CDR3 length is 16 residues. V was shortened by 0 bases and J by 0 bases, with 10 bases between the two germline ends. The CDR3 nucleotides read TGCGCCAGCAGCTTGGCCGGGAGCTACTCTGGAAACACCATATATTTT. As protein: CASSLAGSYSGNTIYF.

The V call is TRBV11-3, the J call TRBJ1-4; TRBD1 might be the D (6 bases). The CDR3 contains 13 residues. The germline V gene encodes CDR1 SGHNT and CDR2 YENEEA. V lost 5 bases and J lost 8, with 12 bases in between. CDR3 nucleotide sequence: TGTGCCAGCAGCGTCCGGACAGCCGAAAAACTGTTTTTT. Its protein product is CASSVRTAEKLFF.

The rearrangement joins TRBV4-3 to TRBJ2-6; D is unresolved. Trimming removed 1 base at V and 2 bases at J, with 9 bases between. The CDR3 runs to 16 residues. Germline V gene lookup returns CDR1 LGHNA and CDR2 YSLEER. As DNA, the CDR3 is TGCGCCAGCAGCCAAGGTGCCCGGGCTGGGGCCAACGTCCTGACTTTC. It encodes CASSQGARAGANVLTF.

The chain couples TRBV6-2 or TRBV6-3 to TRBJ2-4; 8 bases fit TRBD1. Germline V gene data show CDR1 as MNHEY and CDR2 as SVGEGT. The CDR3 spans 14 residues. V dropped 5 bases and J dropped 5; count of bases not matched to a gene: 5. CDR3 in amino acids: CASSQGAYQNIQYF. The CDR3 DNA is TGTGCCAGCAGTCAGGGGGCCTACCAAAACATTCAGTACTTC.

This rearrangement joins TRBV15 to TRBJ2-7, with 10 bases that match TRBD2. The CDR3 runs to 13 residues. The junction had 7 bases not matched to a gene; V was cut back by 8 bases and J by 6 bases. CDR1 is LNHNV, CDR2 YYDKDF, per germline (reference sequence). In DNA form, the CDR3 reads TGTGCCACCGCGCTAGCGGGAGTAGGCGAGCAGTACGTC. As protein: CATALAGVGEQYV.

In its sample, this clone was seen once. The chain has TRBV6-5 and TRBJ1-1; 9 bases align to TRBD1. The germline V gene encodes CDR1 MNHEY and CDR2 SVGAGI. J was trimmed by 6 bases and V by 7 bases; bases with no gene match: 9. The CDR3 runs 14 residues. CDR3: CASTYGDRVSEAFF. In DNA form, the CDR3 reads TGTGCCAGCACCTACGGGGACAGGGTTTCTGAAGCTTTCTTT.

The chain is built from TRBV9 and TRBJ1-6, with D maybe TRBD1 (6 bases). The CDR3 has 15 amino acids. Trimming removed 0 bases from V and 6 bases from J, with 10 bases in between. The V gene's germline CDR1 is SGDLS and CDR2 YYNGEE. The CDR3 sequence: CASSVAGQLNSPLHF. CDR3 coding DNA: TGTGCCAGCAGCGTAGCTGGACAGCTTAATTCACCCCTCCACTTT. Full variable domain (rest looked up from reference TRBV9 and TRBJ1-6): DSGVTQTPKHLITATGQRVTLRCSPRSGDLSVYWYQQSLDQGLQFLIQYYNGEERAKGNILERFSAQQFPDLHSELNLSSLELGDSALYFCASSVAGQLNSPLHFGNGTRLTVT.

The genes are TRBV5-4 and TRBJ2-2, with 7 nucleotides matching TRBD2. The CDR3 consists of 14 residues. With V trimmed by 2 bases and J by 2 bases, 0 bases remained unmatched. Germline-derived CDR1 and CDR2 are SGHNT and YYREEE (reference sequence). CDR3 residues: CASSLAGNTGELFF. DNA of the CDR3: TGTGCCAGCAGCTTAGCGGGAAACACCGGGGAGCTGTTTTTT.

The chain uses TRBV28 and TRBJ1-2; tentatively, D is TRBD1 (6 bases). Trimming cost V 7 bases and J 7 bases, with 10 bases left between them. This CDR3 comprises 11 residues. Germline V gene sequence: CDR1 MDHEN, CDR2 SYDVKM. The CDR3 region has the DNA TGTGCCAGCAAGGAGACAGGTGGCTACACCTTC. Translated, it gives CASKETGGYTF.

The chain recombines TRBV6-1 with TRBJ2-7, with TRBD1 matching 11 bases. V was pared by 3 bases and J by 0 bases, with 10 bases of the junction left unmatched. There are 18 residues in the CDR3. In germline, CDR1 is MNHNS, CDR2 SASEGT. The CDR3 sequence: CASSEASWGQGVSYEQYV. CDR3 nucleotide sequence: TGTGCCAGCAGTGAGGCCAGTTGGGGACAGGGGGTCTCCTACGAGCAGTACGTC.

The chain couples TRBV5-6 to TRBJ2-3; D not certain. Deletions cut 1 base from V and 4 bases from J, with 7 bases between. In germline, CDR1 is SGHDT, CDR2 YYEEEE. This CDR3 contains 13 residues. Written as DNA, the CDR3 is TGTGCCAGCAGCTTGTCTTCCGCAGATACGCAGTATTTT. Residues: CASSLSSADTQYF.

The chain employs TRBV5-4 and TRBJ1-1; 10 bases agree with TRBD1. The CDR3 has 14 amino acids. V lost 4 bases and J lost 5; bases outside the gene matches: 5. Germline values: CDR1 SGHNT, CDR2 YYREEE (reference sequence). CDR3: CASSQGQGRTEAFF. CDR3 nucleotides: TGTGCCAGCAGCCAGGGACAGGGGAGGACTGAAGCTTTCTTT.

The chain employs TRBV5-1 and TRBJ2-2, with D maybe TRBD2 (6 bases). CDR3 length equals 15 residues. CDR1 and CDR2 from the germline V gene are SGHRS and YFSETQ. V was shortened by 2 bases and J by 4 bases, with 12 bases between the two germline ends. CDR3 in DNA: TGCGCCAGCAGCTTTACGGGGGTAATCACCGGGGAGCTGTTTTTT. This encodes CASSFTGVITGELFF.

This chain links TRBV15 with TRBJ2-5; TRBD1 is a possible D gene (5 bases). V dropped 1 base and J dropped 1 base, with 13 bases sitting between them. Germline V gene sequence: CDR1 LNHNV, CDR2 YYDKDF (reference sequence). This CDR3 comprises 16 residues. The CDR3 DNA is TGTGCCACCAGCAGAGTAACCAGGGTAGGCCAAGAGACCCAGTACTTC. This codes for CATSRVTRVGQETQYF. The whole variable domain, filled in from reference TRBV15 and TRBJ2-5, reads DAMVIQNPRYQVTQFGKPVTLSCSQTLNHNVMYWYQQKSSQAPKLLFHYYDKDFNNEADTPDNFQSRRPNTSFCFLDIRSPGLGDTAMYLCATSRVTRVGQETQYFGPGTRLLVL.